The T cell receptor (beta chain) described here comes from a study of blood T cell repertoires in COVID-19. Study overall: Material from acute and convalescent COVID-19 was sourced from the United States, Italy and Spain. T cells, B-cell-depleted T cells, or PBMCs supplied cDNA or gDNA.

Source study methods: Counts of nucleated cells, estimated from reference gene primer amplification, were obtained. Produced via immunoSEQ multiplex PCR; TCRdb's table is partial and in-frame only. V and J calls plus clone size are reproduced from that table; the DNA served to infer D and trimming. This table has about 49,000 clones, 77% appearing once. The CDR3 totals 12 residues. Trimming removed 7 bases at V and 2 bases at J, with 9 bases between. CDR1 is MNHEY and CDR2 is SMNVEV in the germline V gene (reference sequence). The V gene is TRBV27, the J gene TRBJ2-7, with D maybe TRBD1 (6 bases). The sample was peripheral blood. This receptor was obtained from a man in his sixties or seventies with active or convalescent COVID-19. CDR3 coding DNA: TGTGCCAGCAAGGACAGAACCTACGAGCAGTACTTC. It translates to CASKDRTYEQYF.